Following are 27 T cell receptor beta chains from one sample sequenced in a study of control samples from healthy donors and cancer patients. The assay was immunoSEQ multiplex PCR, and TCRdb's table has in-frame clones only and misses some. Among roughly 40,000 clones listed, 80% to 95% were seen once. Sample: blood. These receptors all come from a woman aged 45-65 years in good health.

The chain uses TRBV12-3 or TRBV12-4 and TRBJ1-5; D unresolved. This CDR3 is built from 13 residues. The germline V and J ends were trimmed by 5 bases and 6 bases, with 11 bases remaining between them. Here the CDR3 DNA reads TGTGCCAGCAGTCTCCAAAACCGTCAGCCCCAGCATTTT. Amino acid sequence: CASSLQNRQPQHF.

This clone has a single count. The chain uses TRBV5-1 and TRBJ2-1, with TRBD2 matching over 16 bases. The germline CDR1 and CDR2 sequences are SGHRS and YFSETQ. This CDR3 has 18 residues. Trimming at V came to 4 bases and at J to 0 bases, leaving 4 bases not matched to a gene. Here the CDR3 reads CASSPGLAGGLSYNEQFF. The DNA for the CDR3 is TGCGCCAGCAGCCCGGGACTAGCGGGGGGGCTCTCCTACAATGAGCAGTTCTTC.

The J gene is TRBJ1-1, the V gene TRBV29-1; TRBD1 is a possible D gene (6 bases). Trimming removed 8 bases from V and 1 base from J, with 17 bases in between. In germline, CDR1 is SQVTM, CDR2 ANQGSEA. The CDR3 contains 14 residues. CDR3 coding DNA: TGCAGCATTTCGATCAGGGGACCGAACACTGAAGCTTTCTTT. It translates to CSISIRGPNTEAFF.

This clone was detected only a few times. Other nucleotide sequences from this sample produce the same CDR3. V is TRBV6-5 and J is TRBJ2-7; tentative D call: TRBD1 (6 bases). Trimming cost V 5 bases and J 2 bases, with 13 bases left between them. Looked up from germline, CDR1 is MNHEY and CDR2 is SVGAGI. The CDR3 totals 14 residues. CDR3 residues: CASSTTGTAYEQYF. CDR3 nucleotide sequence: TGTGCCAGCAGTACGACAGGAACTGCCTACGAGCAGTACTTC.

The chain uses TRBV11-2 and TRBJ1-2; D is perhaps TRBD1 (5 bases). Deletions cut 1 base from V and 1 base from J, with 10 bases between. Per germline, CDR1 SGHAT and CDR2 FQNNGV. The CDR3 loop spans 15 amino acids. The CDR3 sequence: CASSLGRTFNYGYTF. The CDR3 region has the DNA TGTGCCAGCAGCTTAGGCCGGACATTTAACTATGGCTACACCTTC.

The chain links TRBV3-1 (or the pseudogene TRBV3-2) to TRBJ1-2; TRBD1 matches 10 bases. The CDR3 runs 16 residues. Germline CDR1 and CDR2: LGHDT and YNNKEL (reference sequence). V gave up 2 bases and J gave up 6 bases; unmatched junction bases: 9. The CDR3, as DNA: TGTGCCAGCAGCCAACTCCGACGGGGACAGGGGAATGGCTACACCTTC. It yields the protein CASSQLRRGQGNGYTF.

This chain uses TRBV18 with TRBJ1-1; D not resolved. The CDR3 covers 13 residues. The V and J ends lost 4 bases and 6 bases respectively, with 12 bases between them. The germline gives CDR1 KGHSH, CDR2 LQKENI. The CDR3 DNA reads TGTGCCAGCTCACTCCACGCCCAGGCTGAAGCTTTCTTT. The encoded protein is CASSLHAQAEAFF.

The CDR3 spells CASSLTRGATYEQYF. DNA of the CDR3: TGTGCCAGCAGCTTAACGAGGGGGGCCACCTACGAGCAGTACTTC. The rearrangement uses TRBV7-3 and TRBJ2-7, with D perhaps given as TRBD1 or TRBD2 (6 bases each). Germline CDR1 SGHTA, CDR2 FQGTGA. V was cut by 0 bases and J by 2 bases, with 11 bases left in between. The CDR3 is 15 residues long.

This sequence joins TRBV7-9 and TRBJ2-7; D is possibly TRBD1 (9 bases). Trimming shortened V by 4 bases and J by 3 bases, and 22 bases separated the two germline ends. The CDR3 has 17 amino acids. Germline V CDR1 and CDR2: SEHNR, FQNEAQ (reference sequence). This CDR3 is CASSSARGGQGLYEQYF. DNA of the CDR3: TGTGCCAGCAGCTCAGCACGGGGGGGACAGGGACTCTACGAGCAGTACTTC.

The chain joins TRBV9 to TRBJ2-4, with 8 bases identical to TRBD2. After removal of 4 bases from V and 6 bases from J, the junction contained 3 bases not matched to a gene. This CDR3 region has 13 residues. Germline V lookup: CDR1 SGDLS, CDR2 YYNGEE. The CDR3 DNA sequence: TGTGCCAGCAGCCCCGGGGGGGGAAACATTCAGTACTTC. Protein sequence: CASSPGGGNIQYF.

The V and J genes are TRBV7-2 and TRBJ2-2; 9 bases line up with TRBD1. CDR3 size: 15 residues. The V gene's germline CDR1 is SGHTA and CDR2 FQGNSA. V lost 7 bases and J lost 7; bases outside the gene matches: 10. The CDR3 spells CASTMGQGWGGELFF. CDR3 nucleotides: TGTGCCAGCACCATGGGACAGGGATGGGGCGGGGAGCTGTTTTTT.

This clone is a singleton in its sample. V usage is TRBV5-1 and J usage is TRBJ1-1; 8 bases align to TRBD1. CDR1 SGHRS and CDR2 YFSETQ come from the germline V gene. J lost 11 bases, V lost 4 bases, and 10 bases had no gene match. CDR3 length: 13 residues. The CDR3 loop reads CASSPTGGVAAFF. CDR3 DNA sequence: TGCGCCAGCAGCCCCACAGGGGGAGTAGCGGCTTTCTTT.

V and J are TRBV2 and TRBJ2-3, with 9 nucleotides matching TRBD2. Germline assignment: CDR1 SNHLY and CDR2 FYNNEI. The CDR3 length is 14 residues. V dropped 5 bases and J dropped 4; count of bases not matched to a gene: 4. CDR3 bases: TGTGCCAGCAGTCGTAGCGGGGGAGCAGATACGCAGTATTTT. It is translated as CASSRSGGADTQYF. Full variable domain (rest looked up from reference TRBV2 and TRBJ2-3): EPEVTQTPSHQVTQMGQEVILRCVPISNHLYFYWYRQILGQKVEFLVSFYNNEISEKSEIFDDQFSVERPDGSNFTLKIRSTKLEDSAMYFCASSRSGGADTQYFGPGTRLTVL.

V gene TRBV4-3 combines with J gene TRBJ2-5; TRBD1 might be the D (6 bases). Germline values: CDR1 LGHNA, CDR2 YSLEER. V lost 2 bases to trimming and J lost 2 bases, with 12 bases between them. This CDR3 contains 15 residues. CDR3 loop: CASSQLRGQQETQYF. Written as DNA, the CDR3 is TGCGCCAGCAGCCAACTTCGAGGACAGCAAGAGACCCAGTACTTC.

J is TRBJ1-6 and V is TRBV7-2; possible D gene TRBD1, 6 bases. V lost 3 bases and J 9 bases, leaving 12 bases between the germline ends. Germline V gives CDR1 SGHTA, CDR2 FQGNSA. The length of the CDR3 is 14 residues. Written as DNA, the CDR3 is TGTGCCAGCAGCTTTGGCAGGGGTGGTTCACCCCTCCACTTT. The encoded protein is CASSFGRGGSPLHF. The variable domain in full, with the rest retrieved from reference TRBV7-2 and TRBJ1-6, is GAGVSQSPSNKVTEKGKDVELRCDPISGHTALYWYRQSLGQGLEFLIYFQGNSAPDKSGLPSDRFSAERTGGSVSTLTIQRTQQEDSAVYLCASSFGRGGSPLHFGNGTRLTVT.

The chain has TRBV6-1 and TRBJ1-3; a weak D match, TRBD1 (5 bases). V shed 2 bases and J shed 3 bases, with 11 bases lying between them. Germline-derived CDR1 and CDR2 are MNHNS and SASEGT. The CDR3 is 15 residues long. CDR3 in amino acids: CASSEFGRVGNTIYF. CDR3 nucleotides: TGTGCCAGCAGTGAATTTGGCAGGGTTGGAAACACCATATATTTT.

The chain couples TRBV5-1 to TRBJ2-3, with a possible D match to TRBD1 (6 bases). The CDR3 extends over 19 amino acids. CDR1 is SGHRS, CDR2 YFSETQ, per germline. Deletions cut 0 bases from V and 0 bases from J, with 20 bases between. CDR3 region: CASSLGGGPGLTSTDTQYF. Written as DNA, the CDR3 is TGCGCCAGCAGCTTGGGAGGGGGTCCCGGACTTACTAGCACAGATACGCAGTATTTT.

V and J are TRBV6-2 or TRBV6-3 and TRBJ2-3; D gene uncertain. V was cut by 5 bases and J by 5 bases, with 20 bases left in between. The germline V gene encodes CDR1 MNHEY and CDR2 SVGEGT. The CDR3 consists of 16 residues. The CDR3 DNA reads TGTGCCAGCAGTCCCTTGGGTCCTTACACACAAGATACGCAGTATTTT. Amino acid sequence: CASSPLGPYTQDTQYF.

The chain couples TRBV4-3 to TRBJ2-2; 9 nucleotides agree with TRBD1. Germline CDR1 is LGHNA and CDR2 is YSLEER. The CDR3 consists of 15 residues. J was trimmed by 7 bases and V by 6 bases; bases with no gene match: 9. The CDR3, as DNA: TGCGCCAGCAGGGCTATTACAGGGGGCGGCGGGGAGCTGTTTTTT. Residues: CASRAITGGGGELFF.

The gene calls are TRBV3-1 (or the pseudogene TRBV3-2) and TRBJ2-3, with 9 bases aligning to TRBD2. Germline trimming cut 1 base from V and 6 bases from J; bases unmatched to any gene: 20. This CDR3 is 20 amino acids long. Germline V gene lookup returns CDR1 LGHDT and CDR2 YNNKEL (reference sequence). This chain's CDR3 is CASSQGLQRGATLWADTQYF. CDR3 nucleotide sequence: TGTGCCAGCAGCCAAGGTTTGCAGCGGGGGGCGACACTTTGGGCTGATACGCAGTATTTT.

This clone came up once. The chain combines TRBV6-5 with TRBJ2-3; 9 nucleotides match TRBD1. Germline assignment: CDR1 MNHEY and CDR2 SVGAGI. J was trimmed by 4 bases and V by 6 bases; bases with no gene match: 5. CDR3 length: 14 amino acids. This CDR3 reads CASRRGQGSDTQYF. CDR3 sequence (DNA): TGTGCCAGCAGGAGGGGACAGGGCTCAGATACGCAGTATTTT.

The chain recombines TRBV7-2 with TRBJ1-4; possibly TRBD1 for D (5 bases). This CDR3 has 15 amino acids. Germline V gene data show CDR1 as SGHTA and CDR2 as FQGNSA. V lost 1 base, J lost 7 bases, and 13 bases lay in between. The CDR3 loop is CASSLDGGAREKLFF. DNA of the CDR3: TGTGCCAGCAGCTTAGATGGAGGGGCCCGTGAAAAACTGTTTTTT.

V is TRBV7-2 and J is TRBJ2-3, with D uncertain. CDR3 length: 12 residues. The ends were cut back, 5 bases at V and 4 bases at J, with 7 bases in the middle. CDR1 SGHTA and CDR2 FQGNSA come from the germline V gene. CDR3 bases: TGTGCCAGCAGCCACTTACCAGATACGCAGTATTTT. Amino acid sequence: CASSHLPDTQYF.

This chain uses TRBV6-2 or TRBV6-3 with TRBJ2-3, with 12 bases fitting TRBD2. Trimming at V came to 6 bases and at J to 2 bases, leaving 6 bases not matched to a gene. Germline assignment: CDR1 MNHEY and CDR2 SVGEGT. This CDR3 spans 16 amino acids. The CDR3 reads CASSSWTSGITDTQYF. The DNA for the CDR3 is TGTGCCAGCAGCTCCTGGACTAGCGGGATCACAGATACGCAGTATTTT.

The rearrangement uses TRBV19 and TRBJ1-1, with D perhaps matching TRBD1 (6 bases). V was shortened by 6 bases and J by 0 bases, with 20 bases between the two germline ends. Germline loops: CDR1 LNHDA, CDR2 SQIVND (reference sequence). There are 17 residues in the CDR3. This chain's CDR3 is CASRTFRGGVMNTEAFF. The DNA of the CDR3 is TGTGCCAGTAGGACTTTCCGAGGGGGTGTTATGAACACTGAAGCTTTCTTT.

V gene TRBV16 combines with J gene TRBJ2-5; no definite D call. Germline CDR1 reads KGHSY; CDR2 reads FQNENV. V lost 0 bases, J lost 1 base, and 0 bases lay in between. The CDR3 contains 12 residues. The CDR3 loop reads CASSQSQETQYF. As DNA, the CDR3 is TGTGCCAGCAGCCAATCCCAAGAGACCCAGTACTTC.

The genes are TRBV28 and TRBJ1-2; 7 nucleotides align to TRBD1. The germline V gene has CDR1 MDHEN and CDR2 SYDVKM. The CDR3 is made up of 14 amino acids. Germline trimming cut 5 bases from V and 5 bases from J; bases unmatched to any gene: 8. This CDR3 is CASSAGTAGYGYTF. In DNA form, the CDR3 reads TGTGCCAGCAGTGCCGGGACAGCGGGATATGGCTACACCTTC.